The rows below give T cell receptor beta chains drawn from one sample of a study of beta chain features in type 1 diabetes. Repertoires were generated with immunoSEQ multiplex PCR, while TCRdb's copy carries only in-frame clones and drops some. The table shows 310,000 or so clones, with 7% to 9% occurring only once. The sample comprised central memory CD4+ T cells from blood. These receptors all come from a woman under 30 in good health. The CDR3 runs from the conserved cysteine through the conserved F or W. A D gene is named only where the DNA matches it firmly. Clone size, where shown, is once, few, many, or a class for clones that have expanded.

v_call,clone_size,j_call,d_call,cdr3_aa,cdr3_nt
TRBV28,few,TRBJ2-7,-,CASSYIPRRGAYEQYF,TGTGCCAGCAGTTACATCCCGCGGAGGGGCGCCTACGAGCAGTACTTC
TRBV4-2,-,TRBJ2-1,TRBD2,CASSLRGAGGNEQFF,TGTGCCAGCAGCCTCAGGGGAGCGGGGGGCAATGAGCAGTTCTTC
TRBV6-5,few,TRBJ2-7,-,CASSSYSGEQYF,TGTGCCAGCAGTTCTTATTCGGGCGAGCAGTACTTC
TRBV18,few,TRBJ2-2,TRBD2,CASSASSGSGELFF,TGTGCCAGCTCCGCCAGTAGCGGGTCCGGGGAGCTGTTTTTT
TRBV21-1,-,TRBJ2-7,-,CASSARDSVTLYEQYF,TGTGCCAGCAGCGCCCGGGACTCCGTGACCCTCTACGAGCAGTACTTC
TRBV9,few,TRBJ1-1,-,CASSVESRASAEAFF,TGTGCCAGCAGCGTAGAGAGCCGAGCTTCGGCTGAAGCTTTCTTT
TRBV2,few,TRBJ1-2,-,CASSESSGKIYGYTF,TGTGCCAGCAGTGAATCTTCAGGAAAGATCTATGGCTACACCTTC
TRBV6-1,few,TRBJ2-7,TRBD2,CASGAGSAYEQYF,TGTGCCTCCGGAGCGGGATCAGCCTACGAGCAGTACTTC
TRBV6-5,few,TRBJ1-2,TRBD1,CASSDAGQGHGYTF,TGTGCCAGTTCGGATGCGGGACAGGGACATGGCTACACCTTC
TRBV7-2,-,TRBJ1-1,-,CASSLAPRGSGGNTEAFF,TGTGCCAGCAGCTTAGCGCCCAGGGGAAGTGGGGGGAACACTGAAGCTTTCTTT
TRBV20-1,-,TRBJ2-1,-,CSASNSEQFF,TGCAGTGCTAGTAACTCTGAGCAGTTCTTC
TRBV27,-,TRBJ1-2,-,CASSSRPSNYGYTF,TGTGCCAGCAGTTCCCGGCCCTCTAACTATGGCTACACCTTC
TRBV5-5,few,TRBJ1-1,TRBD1,CASSSGRTGRNTEAFF,TGTGCCAGCAGCTCTGGACGGACAGGACGGAACACTGAAGCTTTCTTT
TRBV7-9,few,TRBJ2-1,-,CASSLGGSRAYNEQFF,TGTGCCAGCAGCTTAGGGGGTAGCAGAGCCTACAATGAGCAGTTCTTC
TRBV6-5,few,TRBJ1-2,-,CASSYSSVGNYGYTF,TGTGCCAGCAGTTACTCGAGTGTGGGGAACTATGGCTACACCTTC
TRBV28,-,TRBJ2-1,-,CATGQYNEQFF,TGTGCCACAGGACAGTACAATGAGCAGTTCTTC
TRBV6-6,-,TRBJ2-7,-,CASSYSRDRYEQYF,TGTGCCAGCAGTTACTCGCGGGACCGCTACGAGCAGTACTTC
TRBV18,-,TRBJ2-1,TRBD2,CASSPQTGGSDNEQFF,TGTGCCAGCTCACCCCAAACGGGAGGGTCGGACAATGAGCAGTTCTTC
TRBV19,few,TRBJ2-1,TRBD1,CASSARQGADNEQFF,TGTGCCAGTAGTGCGAGACAGGGGGCTGACAATGAGCAGTTCTTC
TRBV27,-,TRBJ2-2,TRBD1,CASSLKGQGGPNTGELFF,TGTGCCAGCAGTTTAAAGGGACAGGGCGGCCCAAACACCGGGGAGCTGTTTTTT
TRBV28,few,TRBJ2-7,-,CASSLGGYEQYF,TGTGCCAGCAGTTTGGGTGGGTACGAGCAGTACTTC
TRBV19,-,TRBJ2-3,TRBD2,CASSKLAGPTDTQYF,TGTGCCAGTAGTAAACTAGCGGGGCCCACAGATACGCAGTATTTT
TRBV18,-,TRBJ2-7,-,CASSLRLDEQYF,TGTGCCAGCTCGTTAAGGCTCGACGAGCAGTACTTC
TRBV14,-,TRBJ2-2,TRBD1,CASSQYQGATTGELFF,TGTGCCAGCAGCCAATATCAGGGGGCGACCACCGGGGAGCTGTTTTTT
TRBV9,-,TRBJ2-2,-,CASSVVGLSSNTGELFF,TGTGCCAGCAGCGTAGTAGGACTATCCTCGAACACCGGGGAGCTGTTTTTT
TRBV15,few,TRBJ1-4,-,CATSRDFNEKLFF,TGTGCCACCAGCAGAGATTTTAATGAAAAACTGTTTTTT
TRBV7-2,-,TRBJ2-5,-,CASSPGLGARVGWETQYF,TGTGCCAGCAGCCCAGGTTTAGGAGCCAGGGTTGGGTGGGAGACCCAGTACTTC
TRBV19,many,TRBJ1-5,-,CASSFGRLNQPQHF,TGTGCCAGTAGTTTCGGACGGTTGAATCAGCCCCAGCATTTT
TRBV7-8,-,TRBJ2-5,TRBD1,CASSRGTGWQETQYF,TGTGCCAGCAGCCGAGGGACAGGGTGGCAAGAGACCCAGTACTTC
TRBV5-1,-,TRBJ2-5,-,CASSLVVQGMGETQYF,TGCGCCAGCAGCTTGGTGGTTCAGGGGATGGGGGAGACCCAGTACTTC
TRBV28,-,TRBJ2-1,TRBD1,CASLSGQGDNEQFF,TGTGCCAGCCTGTCGGGACAGGGGGACAATGAGCAGTTCTTC
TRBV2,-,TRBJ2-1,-,CAGGLEGGEQFF,TGTGCCGGGGGTCTGGAAGGCGGTGAGCAGTTCTTC
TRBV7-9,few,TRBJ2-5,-,CASTEFETQYF,TGTGCCAGCACCGAATTCGAGACCCAGTACTTC
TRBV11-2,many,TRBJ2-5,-,CASSLAAGLQETQYF,TGTGCCAGCAGCTTAGCAGCAGGACTCCAAGAGACCCAGTACTTC
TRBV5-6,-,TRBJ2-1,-,CASSLAGGRRNEQFF,TGTGCCAGCAGCTTGGCCGGAGGGAGAAGGAATGAGCAGTTCTTC
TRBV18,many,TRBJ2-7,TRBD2,CASSPPAGVYEQYF,TGTGCCAGCTCACCACCAGCGGGAGTCTACGAGCAGTACTTC
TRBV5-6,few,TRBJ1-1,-,CASSLGNRGTEAFF,TGTGCCAGCAGCTTGGGCAACCGGGGAACTGAAGCTTTCTTT
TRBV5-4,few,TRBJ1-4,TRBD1,CASSGTGTEKLFF,TGTGCCAGCAGCGGGACAGGGACTGAAAAACTGTTTTTT
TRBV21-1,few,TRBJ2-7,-,CASSKKGDYEQYF,TGTGCCAGCAGCAAAAAGGGGGACTACGAGCAGTACTTC
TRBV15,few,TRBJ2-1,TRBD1,CATSRGGQGAAYNEQFF,TGTGCCACCAGCAGAGGTGGCCAGGGGGCTGCCTACAATGAGCAGTTCTTC
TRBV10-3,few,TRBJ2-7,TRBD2,CAISGKTSGPRVDEQYF,TGTGCCATCAGTGGCAAGACTAGCGGTCCAAGGGTAGACGAGCAGTACTTC
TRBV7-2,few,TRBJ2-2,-,CASSLEWGGELFF,TGTGCCAGCAGCTTGGAGTGGGGCGGGGAGCTGTTTTTT
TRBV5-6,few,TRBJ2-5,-,CASSFQGNQETQYF,TGTGCCAGCAGCTTTCAGGGTAACCAAGAGACCCAGTACTTC
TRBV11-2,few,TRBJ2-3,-,CASSVAATSTDTQYF,TGTGCCAGCAGCGTAGCCGCTACTAGCACAGATACGCAGTATTTT
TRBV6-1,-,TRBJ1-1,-,CASRRVQNTEAFF,TGTGCCAGTAGAAGGGTCCAGAACACTGAAGCTTTCTTT
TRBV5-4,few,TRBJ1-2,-,CASSFDIDPNYGYTF,TGTGCCAGCAGCTTTGACATTGATCCTAACTATGGCTACACCTTC
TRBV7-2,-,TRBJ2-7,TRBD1,CASSYGTASYEQYF,TGTGCCAGCAGCTACGGGACAGCCTCCTACGAGCAGTACTTC
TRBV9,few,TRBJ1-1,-,CASSPELWTDRTEAFF,TGTGCCAGCAGCCCTGAGCTTTGGACAGATCGAACTGAAGCTTTCTTT
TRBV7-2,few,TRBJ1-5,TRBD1,CASSLEGQPNQPQHF,TGTGCCAGCAGCTTAGAGGGACAGCCAAATCAGCCCCAGCATTTT
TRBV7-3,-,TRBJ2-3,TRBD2,CASSAQTPGLASTDTQYF,TGTGCCAGCAGCGCCCAAACCCCGGGACTAGCTTCCACAGATACGCAGTATTTT